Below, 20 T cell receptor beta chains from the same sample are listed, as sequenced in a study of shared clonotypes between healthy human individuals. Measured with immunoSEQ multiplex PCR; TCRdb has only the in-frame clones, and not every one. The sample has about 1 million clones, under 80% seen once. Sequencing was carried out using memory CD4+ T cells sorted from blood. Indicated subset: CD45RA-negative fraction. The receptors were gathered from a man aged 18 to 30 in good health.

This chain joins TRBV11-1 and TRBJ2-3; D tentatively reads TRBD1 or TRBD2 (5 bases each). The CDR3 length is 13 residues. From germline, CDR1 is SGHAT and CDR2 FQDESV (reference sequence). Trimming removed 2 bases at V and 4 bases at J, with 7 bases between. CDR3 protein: CASSLPGPDTQYF. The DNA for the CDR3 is TGTGCCAGCAGCTTACCGGGGCCAGATACGCAGTATTTT.

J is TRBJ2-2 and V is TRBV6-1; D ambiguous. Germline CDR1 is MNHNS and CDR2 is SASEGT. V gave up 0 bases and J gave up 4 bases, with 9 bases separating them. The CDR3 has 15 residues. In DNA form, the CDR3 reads TGTGCCAGCAGTGAAGCCAGTGCTCCCACCGGGGAGCTGTTTTTT. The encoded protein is CASSEASAPTGELFF.

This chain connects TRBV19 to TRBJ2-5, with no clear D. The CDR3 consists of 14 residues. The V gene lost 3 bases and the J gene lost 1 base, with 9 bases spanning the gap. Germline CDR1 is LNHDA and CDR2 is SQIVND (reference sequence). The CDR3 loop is CASSIKGTQETQYF. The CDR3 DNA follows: TGTGCCAGTAGTATCAAAGGCACCCAAGAGACCCAGTACTTC.

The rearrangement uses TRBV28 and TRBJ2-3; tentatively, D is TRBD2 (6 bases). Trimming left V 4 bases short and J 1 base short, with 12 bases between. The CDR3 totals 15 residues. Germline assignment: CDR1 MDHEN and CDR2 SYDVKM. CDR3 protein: CASSSYKRGTDTQYF. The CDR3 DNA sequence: TGTGCCAGCAGTTCGTATAAGCGGGGCACAGATACGCAGTATTTT.

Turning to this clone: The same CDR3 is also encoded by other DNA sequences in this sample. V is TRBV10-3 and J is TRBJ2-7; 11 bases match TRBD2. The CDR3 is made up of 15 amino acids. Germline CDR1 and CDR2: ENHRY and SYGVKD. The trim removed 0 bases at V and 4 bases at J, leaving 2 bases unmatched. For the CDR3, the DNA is TGTGCCATCAGTGAGTCAGTAGCGGGAGGGTACGAGCAGTACTTC. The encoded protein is CAISESVAGGYEQYF.

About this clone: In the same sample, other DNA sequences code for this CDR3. The DNA for the CDR3 is TGTGCCAGTAGTAGACAGAACACCGGGGAGCTGTTTTTT. It yields the protein CASSRQNTGELFF. The chain is built from TRBV19 and TRBJ2-2; no clear D gene. There are 13 residues in the CDR3. The V end lost 4 bases, the J end lost 1 base, and 4 bases lay between the germline ends. Germline values: CDR1 LNHDA, CDR2 SQIVND (reference sequence).

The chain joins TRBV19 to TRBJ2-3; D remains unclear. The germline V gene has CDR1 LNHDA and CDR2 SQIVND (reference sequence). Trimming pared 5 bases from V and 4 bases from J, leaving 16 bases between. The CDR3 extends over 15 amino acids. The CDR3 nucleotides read TGTGCCAGTAGTTTGGGCGAGGCCTTATCAGATACGCAGTATTTT. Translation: CASSLGEALSDTQYF.

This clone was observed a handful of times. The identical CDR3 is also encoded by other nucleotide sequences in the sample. CDR3 DNA: TGTGCCAGCAGCTTACAGGTCAGCTCTGGAAACACCATATATTTT. It is translated as CASSLQVSSGNTIYF. The V gene is TRBV7-9, the J gene TRBJ1-3; no clear D gene. V shed 2 bases and J shed 0 bases, with 8 bases lying between them. Germline V CDR1 and CDR2: SEHNR, FQNEAQ (reference sequence). This CDR3 contains 15 residues.

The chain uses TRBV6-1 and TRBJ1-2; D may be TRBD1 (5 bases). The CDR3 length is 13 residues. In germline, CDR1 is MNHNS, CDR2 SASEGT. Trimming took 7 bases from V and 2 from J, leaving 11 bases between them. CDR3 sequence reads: CASILGVNYGYTF. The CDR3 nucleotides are TGTGCCAGCATTTTAGGGGTGAACTATGGCTACACCTTC.

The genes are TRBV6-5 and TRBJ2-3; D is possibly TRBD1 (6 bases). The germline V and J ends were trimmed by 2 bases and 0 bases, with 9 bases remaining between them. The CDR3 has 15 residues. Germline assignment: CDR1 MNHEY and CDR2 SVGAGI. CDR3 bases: TGTGCCAGCAGTTACGTACAGGGTAGCACAGATACGCAGTATTTT. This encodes CASSYVQGSTDTQYF.

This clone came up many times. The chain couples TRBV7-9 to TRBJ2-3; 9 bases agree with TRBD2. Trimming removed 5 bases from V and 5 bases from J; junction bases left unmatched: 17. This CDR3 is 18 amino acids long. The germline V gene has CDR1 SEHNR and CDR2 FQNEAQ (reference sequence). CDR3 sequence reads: CASSLNPPGLAFGDTQYF. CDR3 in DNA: TGTGCCAGCAGCCTAAATCCCCCGGGACTAGCTTTTGGAGATACGCAGTATTTT. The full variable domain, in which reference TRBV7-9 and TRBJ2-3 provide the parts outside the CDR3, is DTGVSQNPRHKITKRGQNVTFRCDPISEHNRLYWYRQTLGQGPEFLTYFQNEAQLEKSRLLSDRFSAERPKGSFSTLEIQRTEQGDSAMYLCASSLNPPGLAFGDTQYFGPGTRLTVL.

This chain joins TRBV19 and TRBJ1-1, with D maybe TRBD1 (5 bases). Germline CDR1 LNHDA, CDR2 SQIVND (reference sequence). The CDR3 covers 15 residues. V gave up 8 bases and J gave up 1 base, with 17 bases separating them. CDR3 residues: CASAGLLVRNTEAFF. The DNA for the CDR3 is TGTGCCAGTGCAGGGCTACTGGTAAGGAACACTGAAGCTTTCTTT.

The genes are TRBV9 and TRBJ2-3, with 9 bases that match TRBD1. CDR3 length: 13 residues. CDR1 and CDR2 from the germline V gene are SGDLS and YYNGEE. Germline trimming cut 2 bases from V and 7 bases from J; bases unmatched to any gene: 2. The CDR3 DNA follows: TGTGCCAGCAGCGTCGACAGGGGGAATACGCAGTATTTT. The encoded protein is CASSVDRGNTQYF.

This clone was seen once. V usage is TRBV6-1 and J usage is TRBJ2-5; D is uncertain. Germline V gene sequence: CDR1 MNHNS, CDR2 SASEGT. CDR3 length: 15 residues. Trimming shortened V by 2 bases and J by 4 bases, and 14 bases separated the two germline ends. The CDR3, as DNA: TGTGCCAGCAGTGAAATACGGACCGGTCCAGAGACCCAGTACTTC. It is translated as CASSEIRTGPETQYF.

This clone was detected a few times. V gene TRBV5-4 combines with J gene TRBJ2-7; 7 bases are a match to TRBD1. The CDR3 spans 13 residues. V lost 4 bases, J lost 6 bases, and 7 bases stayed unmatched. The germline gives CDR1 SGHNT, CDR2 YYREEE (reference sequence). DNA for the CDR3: TGTGCCAGCAGCGGAGGACAGGAACGCGAGCAGTACTTC. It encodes CASSGGQEREQYF.

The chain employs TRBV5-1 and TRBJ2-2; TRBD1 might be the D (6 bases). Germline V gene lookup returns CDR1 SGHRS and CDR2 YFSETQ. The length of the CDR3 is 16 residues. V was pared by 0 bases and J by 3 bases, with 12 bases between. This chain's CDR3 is CASSLDQGRDTGELFF. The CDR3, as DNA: TGCGCCAGCAGCTTGGATCAGGGGCGGGACACCGGGGAGCTGTTTTTT.

CDR3 sequence reads: CASSAEALLQETQYF. The CDR3 DNA follows: TGTGCCAGCAGTGCGGAGGCGTTACTTCAAGAGACCCAGTACTTC. V and J are TRBV2 and TRBJ2-5; TRBD2 is a possible D gene (5 bases). Trimming removed 4 bases at V and 2 bases at J, with 14 bases between. The CDR3 sequence is 15 residues long. Germline CDR1 reads SNHLY; CDR2 reads FYNNEI.

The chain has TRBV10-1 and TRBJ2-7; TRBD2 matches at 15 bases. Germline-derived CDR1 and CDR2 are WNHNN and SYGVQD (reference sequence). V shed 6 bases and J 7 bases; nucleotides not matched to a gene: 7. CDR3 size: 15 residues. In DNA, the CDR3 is TGCGCCAGCAGCGACGGACTAGCGGGGGGGCAAGAGCAGTACTTC. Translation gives CASSDGLAGGQEQYF.

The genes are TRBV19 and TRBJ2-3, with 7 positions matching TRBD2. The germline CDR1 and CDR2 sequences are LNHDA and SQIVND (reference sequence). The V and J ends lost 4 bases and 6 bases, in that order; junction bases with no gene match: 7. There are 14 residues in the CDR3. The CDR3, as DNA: TGTGCCAGTAGTACTAGCGGTCCATCTGATACGCAGTATTTT. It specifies CASSTSGPSDTQYF. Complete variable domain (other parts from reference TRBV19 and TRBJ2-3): DGGITQSPKYLFRKEGQNVTLSCEQNLNHDAMYWYRQDPGQGLRLIYYSQIVNDFQKGDIAEGYSVSREKKESFPLTVTSAQKNPTAFYLCASSTSGPSDTQYFGPGTRLTVL.

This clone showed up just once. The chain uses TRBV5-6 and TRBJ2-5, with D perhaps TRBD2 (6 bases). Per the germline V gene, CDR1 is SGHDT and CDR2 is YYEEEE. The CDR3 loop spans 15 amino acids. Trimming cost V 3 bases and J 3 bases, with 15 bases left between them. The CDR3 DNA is TGTGCCAGCAGCTCCGTGGGCGGGGTGAAAGAGACCCAGTACTTC. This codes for CASSSVGGVKETQYF.